The clone carrying this T cell receptor beta chain has only a few counts. Its antigen is as yet unknown. These data originate in a study of T-cell memory formation after mild COVID-19. At the level of the study: The TCR clusters were mostly specific to one donor. The study's findings and limits: While clones contracting from day 15 to 85 were balanced between CD4 and CD8, later expanders leaned CD4+. Some clones that responded turned up in pre-infection memory, which suggests that cross-reactive memory joined in.

5'RACE, which relied on constant-segment primers, yielded TCR alpha and TCR beta cDNA libraries carrying sample barcodes and UMIs. MiXCR was run by TCRdb on the 5' RACE reads, yielding one entry per CDR3 protein. The sample lists more than 400,000 distinct CDR3 sequences, 18% seen once, with about 12% in the top ten. Germline loops: CDR1 SGHAT, CDR2 FQNNGV. The CDR3 covers 15 residues. Losses at the gene ends were 5 bases for V and 8 bases for J; bases not matched to a gene: 8. The chain employs TRBV11-2 and TRBJ1-6; 8 nucleotides agree with TRBD1. The TCR comes from an adult woman who had mild COVID-19 (a few samples of this study predate the infection). Cell type and time point are not known. The specimen sequenced was PBMCs or a T cell subset sorted from them (not recorded which). For the CDR3, the DNA is TGTGCCAGCAGCCCTAGGACAGGGACGTATTCACCCCTCCACTTT. It encodes CASSPRTGTYSPLHF.